This T cell receptor (beta chain) was captured in a study of shared T cell receptors in the human thymus. Sequencing was performed with immunoSEQ multiplex PCR; in TCRdb, only in-frame clones are kept and a portion is missing. In the table there are approximately 730,000 clones, 80% to 90% of which are singletons. The CDR3 has 16 residues. Per the germline V gene, CDR1 is SQVTM and CDR2 is ANQGSEA. V was clipped by 5 bases and J by 2 bases; unmatched bases: 12. Separately, the same data were catalogued under a study of human thymus T cells. From that second work: Among the donors, all were healthy Finnish infants having corrective surgery for congenital heart defects. From resections taken during corrective heart surgery, the thymus tissue was obtained. Among thymic and blood repertoires, usage of V and J genes appeared biased. A high degree of thymic repertoire overlap among unrelated individuals was reported in related research.

Sample: thymocytes. The receptor comes from a girl under three years old with a congenital heart defect. The chain employs TRBV29-1 and TRBJ2-1; 7 bases line up with TRBD1. The CDR3 spells CSVIPRGGRAYNEQFF. The CDR3 region has the DNA TGCAGCGTTATCCCTAGAGGGGGCAGGGCCTACAATGAGCAGTTCTTC.